This is a list of T cell receptor beta chains from one sample in a study of human T cells and chemical hapten exposure. In TCRdb, the RACE reads were re-called with MiXCR into one record per CDR3 protein. The data hold 50,000 to 65,000 distinct CDR3 sequences, with approximately 9.9% observed a single time. Sequencing used whole blood, obtained in connection with sensitization to the hapten diphenylcyclopropenone (DPC). The receptors come from a middle-aged woman with alopecia areata. Some clones in this sample may be carry-over from other donors' samples. Both conserved end residues are part of each CDR3. A D gene is named only where the DNA matches it firmly. Clone size is stated in some rows and not others, as once, few, many or a class when expanded.

v_gene	abundance	d_gene	j_gene	len	CDR3aa	CDR3nt
TRBV20-1	many	-	TRBJ2-1	13	CSAGRGPNNEQFF	TGCAGTGCTGGAAGGGGTCCCAACAATGAGCAGTTCTTC
TRBV6-2/TRBV6-3	few	-	TRBJ2-7	14	CATLGYTGNYEQYF	TGTGCCACCTTGGGATATACAGGGAACTACGAGCAGTACTTC
TRBV9	many	-	TRBJ1-1	14	CASSVGRGGTEAFF	TGTGCCAGCAGCGTAGGGAGAGGGGGCACTGAAGCTTTCTTT
TRBV7-2	few	-	TRBJ1-6	17	CASSPGPARVSNSPLHF	TGTGCCAGCTCACCGGGGCCCGCGAGGGTTTCTAATTCACCCCTCCACTTT
TRBV7-2	-	TRBD2	TRBJ2-3	16	CASSPSAGGSTDTQYF	TGTGCCAGCAGCCCTTCAGCGGGGGGCAGCACAGATACGCAGTATTTT
TRBV5-4	-	TRBD2	TRBJ2-1	15	CASSLPGGGPNEQFF	TGTGCCAGCAGCTTGCCGGGGGGAGGCCCCAATGAGCAGTTCTTC
TRBV7-9	many	-	TRBJ1-6	16	CASSLARASRWSPLHF	TGTGCCAGCAGCTTAGCGAGGGCATCGCGATGGTCACCCCTCCACTTT
TRBV4-2	-	-	TRBJ1-5	16	CASSQEQFYSNQPQHF	TGTGCCAGCAGCCAAGAGCAGTTTTATAGCAATCAGCCCCAGCATTTT
TRBV7-9	-	TRBD2	TRBJ2-7	18	CASSSTSGGGHPSYEQYF	TGTGCCAGCAGCTCCACTAGCGGGGGGGGCCACCCTTCCTACGAGCAGTACTTC
TRBV29-1	few	-	TRBJ2-3	13	CSVGHGPRDTQYF	TGCAGCGTTGGACACGGGCCTAGAGATACGCAGTATTTT
TRBV9	-	TRBD1	TRBJ1-5	15	CASSAEGAGNQPQHF	TGTGCCAGCAGCGCCGAGGGGGCAGGCAATCAGCCCCAGCATTTT
TRBV18	many	-	TRBJ2-4	15	CASSPSTTSKNIQYF	TGTGCCAGCTCACCATCGACTACATCTAAAAACATTCAGTACTTC
TRBV6-2/TRBV6-3	many	TRBD2	TRBJ2-1	15	CASGIAGGPNNEQFF	TGTGCCAGCGGTATAGCGGGGGGGCCTAACAATGAGCAGTTCTTC
TRBV11-1	-	-	TRBJ1-3	15	CASSLRSARGNTIYF	TGTGCCAGCAGTTTACGGTCGGCGAGGGGAAACACCATATATTTT
TRBV9	-	TRBD2	TRBJ2-7	16	CASSAGTSGGSYEQYF	TGTGCCAGCAGCGCGGGGACTAGCGGGGGTTCCTACGAGCAGTACTTC
TRBV6-6	few	TRBD1	TRBJ1-2	15	CASSFGQGVNYGYTF	TGTGCCAGCAGTTTCGGACAGGGAGTAAACTATGGCTACACCTTC
TRBV20-1	few	-	TRBJ2-7	13	CSAREGRPYEQYF	TGCAGTGCTAGAGAAGGGCGGCCCTACGAGCAGTACTTC
TRBV6-4	many	-	TRBJ2-2	13	CASSEQVTGELFF	TGTGCCAGCAGTGAACAAGTCACCGGGGAGCTGTTTTTT
TRBV14	-	-	TRBJ2-2	13	CASSRGGTGELFF	TGTGCCAGCAGCCGTGGAGGCACCGGGGAGCTGTTTTTT
TRBV28	-	-	TRBJ1-5	13	CASSLVGKQPQHF	TGTGCCAGCAGTTTAGTGGGGAAACAGCCCCAGCATTTT
TRBV3-1	-	-	TRBJ1-1	15	CASSQAGARNTEAFF	TGTGCCAGCAGCCAAGCGGGGGCCAGGAACACTGAAGCTTTCTTT
TRBV12-3/TRBV12-4	few	-	TRBJ2-5	15	CASSPRTALQETQYF	TGTGCCAGCAGTCCCCGGACAGCCCTCCAAGAGACCCAGTACTTC
TRBV4-3	once	TRBD1	TRBJ1-5	15	CASSQGQGDNQPQHF	TGCGCCAGCAGCCAAGGACAGGGGGACAATCAGCCCCAGCATTTT
TRBV4-3	-	-	TRBJ1-5	16	CASSQGVNPPIEAQHF	TGCGCCAGCAGCCAAGGCGTAAATCCACCGATCGAGGCCCAGCATTTT
TRBV18	-	-	TRBJ1-5	16	CASSRSTPQGNQPQHF	TGTGCCAGCTCCCGTAGCACTCCTCAGGGGAATCAGCCCCAGCATTTT
TRBV6-1	few	-	TRBJ2-1	13	CASSGDGYNEQFF	TGTGCCAGCAGTGGCGACGGCTACAATGAGCAGTTCTTC
TRBV24-1	medium-sized	-	TRBJ2-2	18	CATSDFDTTTENTGELFF	TGTGCCACCAGTGATTTTGACACTACGACAGAGAACACCGGGGAGCTGTTTTTT
TRBV7-9	few	TRBD1	TRBJ1-2	14	CASSPQRGQLDYTF	TGTGCCAGCAGCCCTCAAAGGGGGCAACTAGACTACACCTTC
TRBV30	few	-	TRBJ1-6	15	CAWSRGDTDNSPLHF	TGTGCCTGGAGCCGGGGGGATACGGATAATTCACCCCTCCACTTT
TRBV12-3/TRBV12-4	once	-	TRBJ2-5	14	CASSLDRHQETQYF	TGTGCCAGCAGTCTGGACAGACACCAAGAGACCCAGTACTTC
TRBV7-9	many	-	TRBJ1-1	12	CASSSPRGEAFF	TGTGCCAGCAGCTCCCCGAGGGGTGAAGCTTTCTTT
TRBV7-2	-	-	TRBJ1-6	12	CASSLDRATLHF	TGTGCCAGCAGTTTAGACCGAGCCACCCTCCACTTT
TRBV5-1	many	-	TRBJ2-2	14	CASSSSSATGELFF	TGCGCCAGCAGCAGCTCTAGCGCCACCGGGGAGCTGTTTTTT
TRBV5-1	many	-	TRBJ2-6	16	CASSPAMTAGANVLTF	TGCGCCAGCAGCCCGGCCATGACAGCTGGGGCCAACGTCCTGACTTTC
TRBV6-2/TRBV6-3	few	TRBD1	TRBJ2-3	15	CASSYGTGVGDTQYF	TGTGCCAGCAGTTACGGGACAGGGGTCGGAGATACGCAGTATTTT
TRBV30	many	TRBD1	TRBJ2-5	16	CAWSVKGAIVQETQYF	TGTGCCTGGAGTGTTAAGGGGGCAATAGTCCAAGAGACCCAGTACTTC
TRBV11-3	-	TRBD1	TRBJ2-1	15	CASSLPGGSYNEQFF	TGTGCCAGCAGCTTACCAGGGGGCTCCTACAATGAGCAGTTCTTC
TRBV29-1	few	TRBD2	TRBJ2-3	14	CSGTSGGGRIEQYF	TGCAGCGGGACTAGCGGGGGGGGAAGGATTGAGCAGTATTTT
TRBV5-4	many	-	TRBJ1-6	14	CASSRSWGNSPLHF	TGTGCCAGCAGTCGGTCGTGGGGGAATTCACCCCTCCACTTT
TRBV12-3/TRBV12-4	many	TRBD1	TRBJ1-1	16	CASSSDRGWGNTEAFF	TGTGCCAGCAGTTCGGACAGGGGCTGGGGAAACACTGAAGCTTTCTTT
TRBV7-9	few	-	TRBJ2-7	14	CASSFRDGSYEQYF	TGTGCCAGCAGCTTCCGGGACGGCTCCTACGAGCAGTACTTC
TRBV20-1	many	TRBD1	TRBJ1-1	14	CSARRQGANTEAFF	TGCAGTGCTAGACGACAGGGGGCGAACACTGAAGCTTTCTTT
TRBV5-1	few	TRBD2	TRBJ2-5	12	CASSFPSGTQYF	TGCGCCAGCAGCTTCCCTAGCGGGACCCAGTACTTC
TRBV4-2	medium-sized	TRBD1	TRBJ1-4	17	CASSQRQGARMEEKLFF	TGTGCCAGCAGCCAACGGCAGGGGGCTAGGATGGAGGAAAAACTGTTTTTT
TRBV30	many	-	TRBJ1-4	13	CAWSDALKEKLFF	TGTGCCTGGAGTGATGCCTTGAAGGAAAAACTGTTTTTT
TRBV20-1	many	-	TRBJ2-2	18	CSARVREARSSNTGELFF	TGCAGTGCTAGAGTTCGTGAGGCAAGATCCTCGAACACCGGGGAGCTGTTTTTT